Listed below are T cell receptor beta chains from one sample, sequenced in a study of blood T cell repertoires in COVID-19. Method: immunoSEQ multiplex PCR; TCRdb's copy keeps in-frame clones and lacks some. The sample lists a few hundred thousand clones; around 89% were seen once. Sequences were obtained from PBMCs or T cells enriched from blood (not recorded which). All receptors come from a man aged 35 to 55 who had recovered from COVID-19. CDR3s include the opening cysteine and the closing phenylalanine or tryptophan. D genes are given only for firm matches. For some rows the clone size is stated as once, few or many, or as a class when expanded; others skip it.

V,D,length,size,J,CDR3,DNA
TRBV5-5,TRBD2,19,.,TRBJ2-2,CASSPRPGLAGVDTGELFF,TGTGCCAGCAGCCCTAGACCGGGACTAGCGGGAGTAGACACCGGGGAGCTGTTTTTT
TRBV6-2/TRBV6-3,.,17,.,TRBJ1-5,CASSYSATKYSNQPQHF,TGTGCCAGCAGTTACTCCGCTACGAAATATAGCAATCAGCCCCAGCATTTT
TRBV7-8,.,19,.,TRBJ2-1,CASSLRPEYTLSTTNEQFF,TGTGCCAGCAGCTTAAGGCCGGAGTATACACTCTCAACTACAAATGAGCAGTTCTTC
TRBV4-1,.,13,.,TRBJ2-7,CASSQILGSEQYF,TGCGCCAGCAGCCAAATCCTGGGGAGCGAGCAGTACTTC
TRBV6-5,.,14,.,TRBJ2-1,CASSYSSMMDEQFF,TGTGCCAGCAGTTACTCGTCTATGATGGATGAGCAGTTCTTC
TRBV6-2/TRBV6-3,.,15,.,TRBJ2-7,CASSPGYEDTYEQYF,TGTGCCAGCAGCCCCGGTTATGAGGATACCTACGAGCAGTACTTC
TRBV5-1,TRBD1,15,.,TRBJ1-1,CASSLEGGGNTEAFF,TGCGCCAGCAGCTTGGAAGGGGGCGGGAACACTGAAGCTTTCTTT
TRBV28,.,14,.,TRBJ2-2,CASSPHGETGELFF,TGTGCCAGCAGTCCCCACGGGGAAACCGGGGAGCTGTTTTTT
TRBV3-1/TRBV3-2,.,13,once,TRBJ2-7,CASSSGTSYEQYF,TGTGCCAGCAGTAGCGGAACCTCCTACGAGCAGTACTTC
TRBV27,.,13,.,TRBJ2-7,CASSLIGSYEQYF,TGTGCCAGCAGTTTAATCGGGAGCTACGAGCAGTACTTC
TRBV11-2,.,19,.,TRBJ1-5,CASSSRPGPYSYSNQPQHF,TGTGCCAGCAGCTCAAGGCCAGGGCCCTACTCCTATAGCAATCAGCCCCAGCATTTT
TRBV6-5,TRBD1,14,.,TRBJ1-2,CASSYTDRGYGYTF,TGTGCCAGCAGTTACACGGACAGGGGATATGGCTACACCTTC
TRBV7-6,TRBD1,17,.,TRBJ1-4,CASSSRDKGQGREKLFF,TGTGCCAGCAGCTCCCGTGATAAGGGACAGGGTAGGGAAAAACTGTTTTTT
TRBV6-5,TRBD1,15,few,TRBJ1-1,CASSSPGGPNTEAFF,TGTGCCAGCAGTTCCCCAGGGGGACCGAACACTGAAGCTTTCTTT